The next 7 T cell receptor beta chains were all read from a single sample in a study of siplizumab effects on memory and regulatory T cells. The repertoire was sequenced with immunoSEQ multiplex PCR; TCRdb's copy has only in-frame clones and lacks some. The data contain about 50,000 clones, roughly 84% of them singletons. What was sequenced was naive CD8+ T cells sorted from blood. The receptors come from a human donor in good health.

The chain carries TRBV29-1 and TRBJ2-7, with TRBD2 identical over 10 bases. This CDR3 region has 13 residues. The J segment lost 2 bases and the V segment lost 7 bases, leaving 5 bases of the junction unmatched. Looked up from germline, CDR1 is SQVTM and CDR2 is ANQGSEA. This CDR3 is CSASAGGPYEQYF. The CDR3 DNA follows: TGCAGCGCTTCAGCGGGAGGGCCCTACGAGCAGTACTTC.

This chain joins TRBV18 and TRBJ2-1; maybe TRBD1 (6 bases). The CDR3 covers 17 residues. V dropped 3 bases and J dropped 3 bases, with 18 bases sitting between them. Germline lookup yields CDR1 KGHSH and CDR2 LQKENI. The CDR3 sequence is CASSPSTWTANYNEQFF. Written as DNA, the CDR3 is TGTGCCAGCTCACCCTCGACATGGACAGCGAACTACAATGAGCAGTTCTTC.

The V gene is TRBV27, the J gene TRBJ2-2; 8 bases fit TRBD2. This CDR3 contains 16 residues. V lost 4 bases and J lost 5; bases outside the gene matches: 9. Germline loops: CDR1 MNHEY, CDR2 SMNVEV (reference sequence). CDR3 amino acids: CASSWVSGSGTGELFF. In nucleotides, the CDR3 is TGTGCCAGCAGTTGGGTCAGCGGGAGTGGTACCGGGGAGCTGTTTTTT.

The chain employs TRBV9 and TRBJ2-6, with D uncertain. The CDR3 has 15 residues. Germline assignment: CDR1 SGDLS and CDR2 YYNGEE. The V end was cut by 6 bases, the J end by 0 bases, with 10 bases between. The CDR3 reads CASNLGNSGANVLTF. In DNA form, the CDR3 reads TGTGCCAGCAATTTGGGAAACTCTGGGGCCAACGTCCTGACTTTC.

The rearrangement links TRBV11-2 to TRBJ2-1; 8 bases fit TRBD2. The germline gives CDR1 SGHAT, CDR2 FQNNGV. The trim removed 5 bases at V and 0 bases at J, leaving 12 bases unmatched. The CDR3 sequence is 18 residues long. The CDR3 DNA reads as TGTGCCAGCAGCCCCTGGACCAGCGGGGGAAGCTCCTACAATGAGCAGTTCTTC. This encodes CASSPWTSGGSSYNEQFF.

The rearrangement links TRBV10-3 to TRBJ2-1; 8 bases map to TRBD2. The CDR3 length is 15 residues. The trim removed 6 bases at V and 0 bases at J, leaving 4 bases unmatched. CDR1 and CDR2 from the germline V gene are ENHRY and SYGVKD. CDR3 nucleotide sequence: TGTGCCATCAGGGTAGCGGGGAGCTCCTACAATGAGCAGTTCTTC. Residues: CAIRVAGSSYNEQFF.

Only a few counts were recorded for this clone. The chain carries TRBV15 and TRBJ1-5, with a possible D match to TRBD1 (5 bases). Per germline, CDR1 LNHNV and CDR2 YYDKDF (reference sequence). V lost 3 bases and J 6 bases, leaving 9 bases between the germline ends. The CDR3 runs to 13 residues. CDR3 residues: CATSRGDGQPQHF. CDR3 coding DNA: TGTGCCACCAGCAGGGGGGACGGTCAGCCCCAGCATTTT. Supplemented by reference TRBV15 and TRBJ1-5, the full variable domain reads DAMVIQNPRYQVTQFGKPVTLSCSQTLNHNVMYWYQQKSSQAPKLLFHYYDKDFNNEADTPDNFQSRRPNTSFCFLDIRSPGLGDTAMYLCATSRGDGQPQHFGDGTRLSIL.